This T cell receptor beta chain is from a study of PD-L1 blockade in urothelial cancer. Background on the study: Researchers looked at the blood 3 weeks (second dose) and 6 weeks after treatment began.

The time point denotes: peripheral blood 6 weeks after treatment start. TCRdb keeps only in-frame clones here, not all; method: immunoSEQ multiplex PCR. The sample consists of roughly 40,000 clones, less than 95% of them appearing once. V was shortened by 6 bases and J by 5 bases, with 10 bases between the two germline ends. CDR1 and CDR2 from the germline V gene are DFQATT and SNEGSKA (reference sequence). This CDR3 comprises 11 residues. J is TRBJ1-2 and V is TRBV20-1; weak D call: TRBD1 (6 bases). Sequenced here: PBMCs, sampled around atezolizumab (anti-PD-L1) treatment. The source of this sequence is a man in his sixties or seventies with urothelial cancer. For the CDR3, the DNA is TGCAGTGCCCCTCAGGGGTATGGCTACACCTTC. Translating it yields CSAPQGYGYTF.